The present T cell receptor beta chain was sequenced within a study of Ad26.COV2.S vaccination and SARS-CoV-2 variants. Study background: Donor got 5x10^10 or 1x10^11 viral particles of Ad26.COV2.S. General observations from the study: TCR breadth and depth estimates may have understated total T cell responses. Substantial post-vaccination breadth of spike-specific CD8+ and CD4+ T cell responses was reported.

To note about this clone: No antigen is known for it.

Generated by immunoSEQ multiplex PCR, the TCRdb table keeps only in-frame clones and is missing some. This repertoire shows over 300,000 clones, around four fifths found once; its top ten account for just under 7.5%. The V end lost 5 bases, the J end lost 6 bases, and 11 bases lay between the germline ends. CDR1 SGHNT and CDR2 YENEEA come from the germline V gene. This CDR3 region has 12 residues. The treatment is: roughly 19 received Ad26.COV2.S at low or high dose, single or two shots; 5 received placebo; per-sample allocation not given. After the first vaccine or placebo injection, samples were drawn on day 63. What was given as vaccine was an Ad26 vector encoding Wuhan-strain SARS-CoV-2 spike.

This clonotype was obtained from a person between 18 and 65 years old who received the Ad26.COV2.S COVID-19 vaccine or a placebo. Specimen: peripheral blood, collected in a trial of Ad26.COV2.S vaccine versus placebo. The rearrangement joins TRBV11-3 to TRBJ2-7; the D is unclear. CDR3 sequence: CASSHPPGEQYF. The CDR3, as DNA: TGTGCCAGCAGCCATCCACCCGGCGAGCAGTACTTC. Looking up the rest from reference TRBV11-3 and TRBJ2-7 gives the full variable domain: EAGVVQSPRYKIIEKKQPVAFWCNPISGHNTLYWYLQNLGQGPELLIRYENEEAVDDSQLPKDRFSAERLKGVDSTLKIQPAELGDSAVYLCASSHPPGEQYFGPGTRLTVT.